Detailed here is one T cell receptor (beta chain). Antigen specificity is unknown. This specimen comes from a study of early T cells in non-severe SARS-CoV-2 infection. Study results and limitations: VDJdb matches were skewed toward anti-spike CD8 T cell responses.

Trimming stripped 10 bases from V and 0 bases from J, with 8 bases between. CDR3 length: 12 amino acids. Looked up from germline, CDR1 is LNHDA and CDR2 is SQIVND (reference sequence). Separate cDNA molecules each had unique molecular identifiers attached to them. TCRdb redid the calling of the 5' RACE reads with MiXCR, one entry per CDR3 protein. This sample has 50,000 to 60,000 distinct CDR3 sequences, with 6% to 7% found just once. The TCR originated in an adult who was a healthcare worker with PCR-confirmed SARS-CoV-2 infection or an uninfected control (not recorded which). Sequenced sample: whole blood. V and J are TRBV19 and TRBJ2-3, with D maybe TRBD2 (5 bases). The DNA for the CDR3 is TGTGCCACCGGGAAGAGCACAGATACGCAGTATTTT. It encodes CATGKSTDTQYF.